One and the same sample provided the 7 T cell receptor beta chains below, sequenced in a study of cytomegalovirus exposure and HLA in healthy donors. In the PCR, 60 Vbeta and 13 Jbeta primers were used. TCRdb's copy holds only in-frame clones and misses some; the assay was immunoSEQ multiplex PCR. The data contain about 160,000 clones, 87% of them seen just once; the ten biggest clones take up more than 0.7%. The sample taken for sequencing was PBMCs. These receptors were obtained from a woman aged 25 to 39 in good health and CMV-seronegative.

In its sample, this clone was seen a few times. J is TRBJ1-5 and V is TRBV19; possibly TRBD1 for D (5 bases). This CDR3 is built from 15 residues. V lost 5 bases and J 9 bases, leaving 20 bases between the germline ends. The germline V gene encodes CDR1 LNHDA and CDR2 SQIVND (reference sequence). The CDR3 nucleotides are TGTGCCAGTAGTGTCCGAGCCGCAGGGCTAGGGCCCCAGCATTTT. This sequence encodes CASSVRAAGLGPQHF.

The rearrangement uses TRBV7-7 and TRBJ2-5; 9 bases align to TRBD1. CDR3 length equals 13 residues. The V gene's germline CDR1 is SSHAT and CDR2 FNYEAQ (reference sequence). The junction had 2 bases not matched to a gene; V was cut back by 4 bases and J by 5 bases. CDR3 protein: CASSSTGGETQYF. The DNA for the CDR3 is TGTGCCAGCAGCTCAACAGGGGGCGAGACCCAGTACTTC.

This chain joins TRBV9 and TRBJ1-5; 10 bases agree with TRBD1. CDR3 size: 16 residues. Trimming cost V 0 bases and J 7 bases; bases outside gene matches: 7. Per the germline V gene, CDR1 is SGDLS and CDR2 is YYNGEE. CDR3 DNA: TGTGCCAGCAGCGTAGGTTCGGGACAGGGGTTACAGCCCCAGCATTTT. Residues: CASSVGSGQGLQPQHF.

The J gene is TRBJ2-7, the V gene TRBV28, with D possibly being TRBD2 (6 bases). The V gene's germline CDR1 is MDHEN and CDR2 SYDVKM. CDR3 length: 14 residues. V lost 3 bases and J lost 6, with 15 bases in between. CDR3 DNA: TGTGCCAGCAGTTTTGAGCGGGTGGCCCCCGAGCAGTACTTC. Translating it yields CASSFERVAPEQYF.

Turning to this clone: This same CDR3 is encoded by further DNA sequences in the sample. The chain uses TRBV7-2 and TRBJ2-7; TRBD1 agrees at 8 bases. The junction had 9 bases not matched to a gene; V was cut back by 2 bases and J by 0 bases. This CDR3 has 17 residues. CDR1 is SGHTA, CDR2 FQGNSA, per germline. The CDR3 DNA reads TGTGCCAGCAGCTTAAGTTTTCGGACAGGGAGCTCCTACGAGCAGTACTTC. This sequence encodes CASSLSFRTGSSYEQYF.

The CDR3 DNA follows: TGTGCCAGCAGACCCGGACTAGCGGGAGTTGGAGAGCAGTACTTC. Protein sequence: CASRPGLAGVGEQYF. The V call is TRBV6-5, the J call TRBJ2-7; 13 bases map to TRBD2. Germline V lookup: CDR1 MNHEY, CDR2 SVGAGI. This CDR3 has 15 residues. The V segment lost 6 bases and the J segment 7 bases; nucleotides outside the gene matches: 9.

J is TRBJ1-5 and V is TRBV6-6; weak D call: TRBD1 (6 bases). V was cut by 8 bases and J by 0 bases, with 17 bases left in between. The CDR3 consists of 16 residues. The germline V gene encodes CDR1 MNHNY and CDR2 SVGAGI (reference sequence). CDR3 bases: TGTGCCAGCGGGGGGGGCTTGATAGGTAGCAATCAGCCCCAGCATTTT. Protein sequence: CASGGGLIGSNQPQHF.